These 21 T cell receptor beta chains share one sample of origin, sequenced in a study of T cells in Graves' hyperthyroidism and ophthalmopathy. RNA transcripts provided the source from which TCR beta CDR3 regions were amplified. HTBI primers were used for first-round RT-PCR of the TCR CDR3. TCRdb re-analysed the multiplex PCR reads in MiXCR, keeping a single row per CDR3 protein. Counted here are roughly 300,000 distinct CDR3 sequences, under 25% occurring once; the ten biggest clones make up around 50%. The sequenced sample was blood. These receptors were taken from a woman aged 45-60 years with Graves' hyperthyroidism.

This clonotype was recorded at least ten times. V usage is TRBV2 and J usage is TRBJ2-7; D unclear. Germline V gene lookup returns CDR1 SNHLY and CDR2 FYNNEI. V lost 4 bases and J 7 bases, leaving 17 bases between the germline ends. This CDR3 region has 14 residues. As DNA, the CDR3 is TGTGCCAGCAGTGCCTCCCGCGTGGTCTTGGAGCAGTACTTC. Residues: CASSASRVVLEQYF.

A few counts support this clonotype. The chain links TRBV14 to TRBJ2-5; tentatively, D is TRBD1 (5 bases). The germline gives CDR1 SGHDN, CDR2 FVKESK. This CDR3 comprises 16 residues. V lost 0 bases and J 5 bases, leaving 16 bases between the germline ends. The CDR3 DNA is TGTGCCAGCAGCCAAGACATGAGATGGGGCGGCGAGACCCAGTACTTC. Translated, it gives CASSQDMRWGGETQYF.

About this clonotype itself: Since a much larger clone is just one base distant, this may be a read error. V usage is TRBV20-1 and J usage is TRBJ2-7, with D perhaps TRBD2 (6 bases). Germline V gene sequence: CDR1 DFQATT, CDR2 SNEGSKA (reference sequence). This CDR3 has 14 amino acids. Deletions cut 0 bases from V and 7 bases from J, with 16 bases between. The CDR3 region is CSARDGGIVYEQYF. CDR3 bases: TGCAGTGCTAGAGATGGCGGGATAGTGTATGAGCAGTACTTC.

The table lists this clonotype with many counts. The chain combines TRBV19 with TRBJ1-1, with D tentatively TRBD1 (6 bases). Germline values: CDR1 LNHDA, CDR2 SQIVND (reference sequence). V was shortened by 7 bases and J by 0 bases, with 15 bases between the two germline ends. This CDR3 region has 15 residues. The DNA of the CDR3 is TGTGCCAGTACTTCAGGGGCACATATGAACACTGAAGCTTTCTTT. Encoded protein: CASTSGAHMNTEAFF.

There are a few counts of this clonotype. The CDR3 protein is CASSLVAGAGELFF. The CDR3 nucleotides are TGTGCCAGCAGCTTAGTAGCGGGGGCCGGGGAGCTGTTTTTT. The chain couples TRBV7-9 to TRBJ2-2, with TRBD2 matching over 9 bases. The J segment lost 6 bases and the V segment lost 1 base, leaving 0 bases of the junction unmatched. Germline CDR1 SEHNR, CDR2 FQNEAQ (reference sequence). The CDR3 has 14 amino acids.

This clonotype was recorded many times. The rearrangement joins TRBV6-1 to TRBJ2-3, with a tentative D call TRBD2 (7 bases). The V and J ends lost 4 bases and 0 bases respectively, with 14 bases between them. There are 16 residues in the CDR3. CDR1 is MNHNS, CDR2 SASEGT, per germline. CDR3 sequence: CASSAIGGLSTDTQYF. DNA for the CDR3: TGTGCCAGCAGTGCCATAGGGGGACTAAGCACAGATACGCAGTATTTT.

This clonotype was counted at least ten times. This rearrangement joins TRBV11-3 to TRBJ2-1; 9 nucleotides agree with TRBD2. Germline V gene lookup returns CDR1 SGHNT and CDR2 YENEEA. With V trimmed by 1 base and J by 7 bases, 5 bases remained unmatched. CDR3 length equals 15 residues. The CDR3 DNA reads TGTGCCAGCAGCTTAGGGTCTAGCGGGACGAATGAGCAGTTCTTC. Its translation: CASSLGSSGTNEQFF.

The rearrangement links TRBV7-9 to TRBJ1-1; D is possibly TRBD1 (5 bases). CDR3 length equals 15 residues. Trimming pared 6 bases from V and 1 base from J, leaving 15 bases between. The V gene's germline CDR1 is SEHNR and CDR2 FQNEAQ (reference sequence). The chain's CDR3 is CASRGGEAGNTEAFF. The CDR3 DNA sequence: TGTGCCAGCAGGGGGGGGGAGGCTGGGAACACTGAAGCTTTCTTT.

This clonotype was seen ten or more times. The rearrangement links TRBV27 to TRBJ2-2; D is possibly TRBD1 or TRBD2 (5 bases each). Germline V gene lookup returns CDR1 MNHEY and CDR2 SMNVEV (reference sequence). V was shortened by 0 bases and J by 6 bases, with 14 bases between the two germline ends. The CDR3 consists of 16 residues. The CDR3 here is CASSLSLGVQAGELFF. CDR3 sequence (DNA): TGTGCCAGCAGTTTATCATTGGGGGTGCAAGCCGGGGAGCTGTTTTTT.

A note on this clonotype: An end of the junction does not agree with germline; a read error may underlie this. The chain carries TRBV2 and TRBJ2-7; D is possibly TRBD1 (6 bases). Germline CDR1 SNHLY, CDR2 FYNNEI. CDR3 length equals 12 residues. The CDR3 region has the DNA TGTGCCAGCAGAGGGGGAACCTACGGGCAGTACTTC. Its protein product is CASRGGTYGQYF.

This clonotype has a count of ten or more. The V gene is TRBV5-1, the J gene TRBJ1-5, with a possible D match to TRBD1 (5 bases). The CDR3 is 15 amino acids. V lost 4 bases to trimming and J lost 5 bases, with 16 bases between them. Germline CDR1 reads SGHRS; CDR2 reads YFSETQ. The CDR3 sequence: CASSLTGGSYQPQHF. The CDR3 nucleotides are TGCGCCAGCAGCCTTACCGGGGGGTCCTATCAGCCCCAGCATTTT.

The chain employs TRBV6-2 or TRBV6-3 and TRBJ2-1; 8 bases map to TRBD2. The CDR3 is 15 amino acids. Germline V gene data show CDR1 as MNHEY and CDR2 as SVGEGT. With V trimmed by 5 bases and J by 1 base, 4 bases remained unmatched. The CDR3 is CASSTGGGSYNEQFF. The CDR3 coding sequence is TGTGCCAGCAGTACGGGGGGGGGGTCCTACAATGAGCAGTTCTTC.

This clonotype has a count of ten or more. This chain uses TRBV7-2 with TRBJ2-2; D unresolved. V lost 5 bases and J lost 1, with 11 bases in between. The CDR3 totals 15 residues. Germline V CDR1 and CDR2: SGHTA, FQGNSA. The CDR3 nucleotides read TGTGCCAGCAGCCCGTCCTGGAGGAACACCGGGGAGCTGTTTTTT. Its protein is CASSPSWRNTGELFF.

This clonotype was detected ten times or more. The rearrangement joins TRBV11-2 to TRBJ1-2; D gene ambiguous. The CDR3 totals 14 residues. The V and J ends lost 1 base and 1 base respectively, with 7 bases between them. Germline V gene sequence: CDR1 SGHAT, CDR2 FQNNGV. The CDR3 DNA sequence: TGTGCCAGCAGCTTAGGGTTGTTTAACTATGGCTACACCTTC. Translating gives CASSLGLFNYGYTF. The full variable domain, rest sourced from reference TRBV11-2 and TRBJ1-2, is EAGVAQSPRYKIIEKRQSVAFWCNPISGHATLYWYQQILGQGPKLLIQFQNNGVVDDSQLPKDRFSAERLKGVDSTLKIQPAKLEDSAVYLCASSLGLFNYGYTFGSGTRLTVV.

In its sample, this clonotype was seen a few times. The V and J genes are TRBV27 and TRBJ2-3; D is ambiguous. The CDR3 has 13 residues. Trimming stripped 6 bases from V and 3 bases from J, with 10 bases between. Germline values: CDR1 MNHEY, CDR2 SMNVEV (reference sequence). CDR3 amino acids: CASSPTWTDTQYF. As DNA, the CDR3 is TGTGCCAGCAGCCCTACTTGGACAGATACGCAGTATTTT.

The chain links TRBV9 to TRBJ2-1, with TRBD2 matching over 8 bases. The V and J ends lost 4 bases and 2 bases, in that order; junction bases with no gene match: 11. The CDR3 totals 17 residues. From germline, CDR1 is SGDLS and CDR2 YYNGEE. The CDR3 bases are TGTGCCAGCAGCCTAAGACTAGCGACAAAGCCCTACAATGAGCAGTTCTTC. Amino acids: CASSLRLATKPYNEQFF.

This clonotype came up many times. CDR3 residues: CASAQGGGNEQFF. CDR3 nucleotide sequence: TGCGCCAGCGCCCAAGGGGGGGGCAATGAGCAGTTCTTC. The chain has TRBV5-1 and TRBJ2-1; D possibly corresponds to TRBD2 (7 bases). This CDR3 is 13 amino acids long. Looked up from germline, CDR1 is SGHRS and CDR2 is YFSETQ. V was cut by 7 bases and J by 6 bases, with 14 bases left in between.

This clonotype was seen many times. V usage is TRBV10-3 and J usage is TRBJ2-7; D is ambiguous. The CDR3 sequence is 13 residues long. Germline V gives CDR1 ENHRY, CDR2 SYGVKD. V was trimmed by 2 bases and J by 2 bases, leaving 7 bases between them. The CDR3 here is CAISEEIAYEQYF. In DNA form, the CDR3 reads TGTGCCATCAGTGAGGAGATTGCCTACGAGCAGTACTTC.

This rearrangement joins TRBV14 to TRBJ2-4, with TRBD2 identical over 8 bases. Losses at the gene ends were 0 bases for V and 2 bases for J; bases not matched to a gene: 6. CDR1 SGHDN and CDR2 FVKESK come from the germline V gene. The CDR3 consists of 17 residues. The CDR3: CASSQESGSNTKNIQYF. CDR3 nucleotide sequence: TGTGCCAGCAGCCAAGAGAGCGGGAGTAATACCAAAAACATTCAGTACTTC.

This clonotype was seen at least ten times. V usage is TRBV11-3 and J usage is TRBJ1-2; possible D gene TRBD1, 5 bases. Germline CDR1 SGHNT, CDR2 YENEEA. CDR3 size: 14 residues. Trimming cost V 3 bases and J 2 bases, with 10 bases left between them. CDR3 sequence reads: CASSLARENYGYTF. The CDR3, as DNA: TGTGCCAGCAGCTTGGCCAGGGAGAACTATGGCTACACCTTC. The variable domain in full, completed from reference TRBV11-3 and TRBJ1-2, reads EAGVVQSPRYKIIEKKQPVAFWCNPISGHNTLYWYLQNLGQGPELLIRYENEEAVDDSQLPKDRFSAERLKGVDSTLKIQPAELGDSAVYLCASSLARENYGYTFGSGTRLTVV.

This clonotype was observed a handful of times. This chain connects TRBV27 to TRBJ1-1; D is undetermined. From germline, CDR1 is MNHEY and CDR2 SMNVEV (reference sequence). The V and J ends lost 6 bases and 1 base respectively, with 15 bases between them. This CDR3 is 15 amino acids long. The CDR3 region has the DNA TGTGCCAGCAGACAAGACAACAGCTGGAACACTGAAGCTTTCTTT. Translation: CASRQDNSWNTEAFF.